The 10 T cell receptor beta chains below come from one sample, sequenced in a study of beta chain features in type 1 diabetes. Study outcomes and limitations: TCRB CDR3s from Type 1 diabetes patients were moderately but significantly shorter in all four CD4+ subsets.

The investigators reverse transcribed all of the isolated RNA, so they sequenced expressed TCRB transcripts. Data came from immunoSEQ multiplex PCR; TCRdb stores just in-frame clones and leaves some out. The sample holds approximately 730,000 clones, roughly 13% seen once. These TCRs' antigens remain unknown. Sequenced material: naive CD4+ T cells from blood. The receptor source for this set is a man younger than 35 with type 1 diabetes.

This chain joins TRBV5-6 and TRBJ2-7; D is unresolved. The CDR3 extends over 14 amino acids. CDR1 is SGHDT, CDR2 YYEEEE, per germline. V shed 3 bases and J shed 3 bases, with 13 bases lying between them. In nucleotides, the CDR3 is TGTGCCAGCAGCTCACCCTATCAACGCTACGAGCAGTACTTC. Its protein is CASSSPYQRYEQYF.

V is TRBV5-1 and J is TRBJ2-3; 12 nucleotides align to TRBD1. Germline V gives CDR1 SGHRS, CDR2 YFSETQ. The CDR3 totals 18 residues. The trim removed 3 bases at V and 5 bases at J, leaving 13 bases unmatched. The CDR3 reads CASSSTSGTGGGGDTQYF. CDR3 DNA: TGCGCCAGCAGCTCGACCTCCGGGACAGGGGGCGGAGGAGATACGCAGTATTTT.

The genes are TRBV5-6 and TRBJ2-7; D gene unclear. The ends were cut back, 0 bases at V and 6 bases at J, with 7 bases in the middle. The CDR3 runs 12 residues. Germline V gives CDR1 SGHDT, CDR2 YYEEEE. The CDR3 region has the DNA TGTGCCAGCAGCTTGGAAGGGTTCGAGCAGTACTTC. Its translation: CASSLEGFEQYF.

The chain links TRBV30 to TRBJ2-2; D not certain. V was pared by 4 bases and J by 2 bases, with 5 bases between. The germline CDR1 and CDR2 sequences are GTSNPN and SVGIG (reference sequence). The CDR3 length is 12 residues. CDR3 sequence reads: CAWNINTGELFF. CDR3 nucleotides: TGTGCCTGGAACATTAACACCGGGGAGCTGTTTTTT. Looking up the rest from reference TRBV30 and TRBJ2-2 gives the full variable domain: SQTIHQWPATLVQPVGSPLSLECTVEGTSNPNLYWYRQAAGRGLQLLFYSVGIGQISSEVPQNLSASRPQDRQFILSSKKLLLSDSGFYLCAWNINTGELFFGEGSRLTVL.

This clone has more than one count but fewer than ten. The CDR3 nucleotides are TGTGCCAGCAGCTTAGGTGGCAGCCTCATGAATGAAAAACTGTTTTTT. Its translation: CASSLGGSLMNEKLFF. The chain uses TRBV7-9 and TRBJ1-4; D is unclear. Germline loops: CDR1 SEHNR, CDR2 FQNEAQ (reference sequence). This CDR3 is 16 amino acids long. Trimming stripped 1 base from V and 5 bases from J, with 14 bases between.

This chain uses TRBV13 with TRBJ2-3; D could derive from TRBD1 or TRBD2 (6 bases each). Germline loops: CDR1 PRHDT, CDR2 FYEKMQ (reference sequence). Trimming left V 5 bases short and J 7 bases short, with 16 bases between. This CDR3 region has 14 residues. Written as DNA, the CDR3 is TGTGCCAGCAGCCCTCCGGGGGCTGTTTATACGCAGTATTTT. Translation gives CASSPPGAVYTQYF.

As to this clone: The final CDR3 position lacks the conserved phenylalanine or tryptophan, pointing to a likely read error. The DNA is left out, because the CDR3 cannot be placed on it with certainty; the CDR3 is given as TCRdb lists it. The chain is built from TRBV30 and TRBJ2-7; the table's TRBD1 call for D was not verified on the DNA. Inclusive of both ends, the CDR3 amounts to 12 amino acids. Germline V lookup: CDR1 GTSNPN, CDR2 SVGIG (reference sequence). The CDR3 is CAWSRTGTGGRI.

This clone was found a few times. This chain links TRBV7-9 with TRBJ1-4, with TRBD1 identical over 7 bases. CDR1 SEHNR and CDR2 FQNEAQ come from the germline V gene (reference sequence). CDR3 length equals 17 residues. V trimming: 5 bases; J trimming: 0 bases; junction bases outside the gene matches: 9. CDR3 sequence: CASSPRGQVATNEKLFF. CDR3 DNA: TGTGCCAGCAGCCCTCGAGGACAGGTGGCAACTAATGAAAAACTGTTTTTT.

This clone was observed a handful of times. The chain employs TRBV30 and TRBJ1-1; possible D gene TRBD1, 5 bases. The CDR3 spans 12 residues. Deletions cut 1 base from V and 11 bases from J, with 14 bases between. Germline assignment: CDR1 GTSNPN and CDR2 SVGIG (reference sequence). This CDR3 is CAWSGNDRGAFF. The CDR3 DNA is TGTGCCTGGAGTGGGAATGACCGGGGGGCTTTCTTT.

This clone appeared a few times. The chain recombines TRBV12-5 with TRBJ2-3; D is undetermined. Germline loops: CDR1 LGHNT, CDR2 FRNRAP. The CDR3 is 13 residues long. Between the trimmed V and J ends, which lost 4 bases and 0 bases, there was a span of 5 bases. CDR3 sequence reads: CASGSGSTDTQYF. CDR3 in DNA: TGTGCTAGTGGTTCGGGCAGCACAGATACGCAGTATTTT.